The 14 T cell receptor beta chains given below trace back to one sample, sequenced in a study of blood T cells in healthy people across ages. It was with a sample-barcoded 5' primer and a J-beta primer mix that a second PCR of about 6 to 12 cycles was run. TCRdb itself ran the 5' RACE reads through MiXCR, one entry per CDR3 protein. The sample has 650,000 to 1,000,000 distinct CDR3 sequences, around 36% seen once; the top ten hold 13%. Sequencing used blood. These TCRs come from a man between 18 and 29 years old in good health.

In its sample, this clonotype was seen once. The chain combines TRBV12-3 or TRBV12-4 with TRBJ2-2; 11 bases align to TRBD2. CDR3 length: 15 residues. V lost 6 bases, J lost 4 bases, and 4 bases stayed unmatched. The CDR3, as DNA: TGTGCCAGCAGGGTAGCGGGGGGGTCCACCGGGGAGCTGTTTTTT. Translating it yields CASRVAGGSTGELFF.

As to this clonotype: Germline and junction disagree at one end, which may indicate a read error. The rearrangement joins TRBV7-2 to TRBJ2-7, with 9 bases lining up with TRBD2. The CDR3 runs 15 residues. In germline, CDR1 is SGHTA, CDR2 FQGNSA. CDR3 protein: CAGSQTSGNSYEQYF. The CDR3 DNA reads as TGTGCCGGCAGCCAGACTAGCGGTAACTCCTACGAGCAGTACTTC.

The J gene is TRBJ2-2, the V gene TRBV7-2, with unresolved D. The germline V gene has CDR1 SGHTA and CDR2 FQGNSA. This CDR3 contains 16 residues. The V end was cut by 1 base, the J end by 1 base, with 10 bases between. This CDR3 reads CASSLEWAENTGELFF. In DNA form, the CDR3 reads TGTGCCAGCAGCTTAGAATGGGCAGAGAACACCGGGGAGCTGTTTTTT.

This clonotype has more than one count but fewer than ten. The chain couples TRBV4-1 to TRBJ2-5; D is ambiguous. The CDR3 has 15 residues. Germline values: CDR1 MGHRA, CDR2 YSYEKL. V lost 0 bases and J 9 bases, leaving 17 bases between the germline ends. The chain's CDR3 is CASSQESRRDRAQYF. In nucleotides, the CDR3 is TGCGCCAGCAGCCAAGAATCTCGAAGGGATAGGGCCCAGTACTTC.

This clonotype was counted a few times. CDR3 nucleotide sequence: TGTGCCAGCAGTTGGGACGTGGGACGGATCTATGGCTACACCTTC. Its translation is CASSWDVGRIYGYTF. The chain joins TRBV12-3 or TRBV12-4 to TRBJ1-2; D perhaps matches TRBD1 (5 bases). V was cut by 4 bases and J by 4 bases, with 16 bases left in between. CDR3 length: 15 residues.

Concerning this clonotype itself: A junction end diverges from the germline sequence, so it may reflect a read error. The chain has TRBV20-1 and TRBJ1-2; 7 bases align to TRBD1. This CDR3 is 12 amino acids long. Germline lookup yields CDR1 DFQATT and CDR2 SNEGSKA (reference sequence). This CDR3 is CIAEGQSYGYTF. The DNA for the CDR3 is TGCATTGCTGAGGGACAGTCATATGGCTACACCTTC.

This chain joins TRBV9 and TRBJ2-2; D is undetermined. Germline V gene sequence: CDR1 SGDLS, CDR2 YYNGEE. This CDR3 is built from 12 residues. Between the trimmed V and J ends, which lost 3 bases and 9 bases, there was a span of 9 bases. The CDR3 bases are TGTGCCAGCAGCGGCAATGTGCGGGAGCTGTTTTTT. Its protein is CASSGNVRELFF.

This CDR3 is CASSHQGEMSTEAFF. The CDR3 nucleotides are TGTGCCAGCAGCCACCAAGGAGAGATGAGCACTGAAGCTTTCTTT. This chain uses TRBV4-2 with TRBJ1-1; D is ambiguous. This CDR3 contains 15 residues. V was pared by 3 bases and J by 4 bases, with 15 bases between. The germline gives CDR1 LGHNA, CDR2 YNFKEQ.

In its sample, this clonotype was seen a few times. V and J are TRBV27 and TRBJ2-5; 7 bases line up with TRBD1. CDR1 is MNHEY and CDR2 is SMNVEV in the germline V gene (reference sequence). Unmatched junction bases numbered 7, after V lost 5 bases and J lost 7 bases. The CDR3 spans 13 residues. In DNA form, the CDR3 reads TGTGCCAGCAGTACCGGGACAGAACTGACCCAGTACTTC. Encoded protein: CASSTGTELTQYF.

The chain uses TRBV2 and TRBJ2-3, with a possible D match to TRBD1 (7 bases). V was trimmed by 6 bases and J by 6 bases, leaving 13 bases between them. The CDR3 totals 13 residues. CDR1 is SNHLY, CDR2 FYNNEI, per germline. DNA of the CDR3: TGTGCCAGCAGGGGAGGCAGGGGGGATACGCAGTATTTT. Protein sequence: CASRGGRGDTQYF.

This clonotype was observed many times. CDR3 sequence (DNA): TGTGCCAGCAGCTTACCTTCGGAGGCAGGGTACCAAGAGACCCAGTACTTC. This gives the protein CASSLPSEAGYQETQYF. The J gene is TRBJ2-5, the V gene TRBV7-2; possibly TRBD1 or TRBD2 for D (5 bases each). CDR1 SGHTA and CDR2 FQGNSA come from the germline V gene. Trimming shortened V by 2 bases and J by 0 bases, and 16 bases separated the two germline ends. This CDR3 comprises 17 residues.

There are a few counts of this clonotype. The rearrangement joins TRBV27 to TRBJ2-7; 9 bases agree with TRBD1. Trimming took 4 bases from V and 2 from J; bases not matched to a gene: 6. The germline gives CDR1 MNHEY, CDR2 SMNVEV (reference sequence). There are 15 residues in the CDR3. The CDR3 protein is CASSSAGQGPYEQYF. The CDR3 DNA reads TGTGCCAGCAGTTCCGCGGGACAGGGCCCCTACGAGCAGTACTTC.

The chain combines TRBV6-1 with TRBJ1-5; D gene unclear. Germline CDR1 is MNHNS and CDR2 is SASEGT. The length of the CDR3 is 11 residues. Written as DNA, the CDR3 is TGTGACCACCATCTAGATCAGCCCCAGCATTTT. Amino acids: CDHHLDQPQHF.

The J gene is TRBJ2-7, the V gene TRBV6-2 or TRBV6-3; the D gene is possibly TRBD2 (5 bases). V lost 7 bases, J lost 0 bases, and 16 bases lay in between. Per the germline V gene, CDR1 is MNHEY and CDR2 is SVGEGT. The CDR3 length is 15 residues. The CDR3 DNA is TGTGCCAGCACCTACTGGGGAGAGAGCTCCTACGAGCAGTACTTC. Amino acid sequence: CASTYWGESSYEQYF.